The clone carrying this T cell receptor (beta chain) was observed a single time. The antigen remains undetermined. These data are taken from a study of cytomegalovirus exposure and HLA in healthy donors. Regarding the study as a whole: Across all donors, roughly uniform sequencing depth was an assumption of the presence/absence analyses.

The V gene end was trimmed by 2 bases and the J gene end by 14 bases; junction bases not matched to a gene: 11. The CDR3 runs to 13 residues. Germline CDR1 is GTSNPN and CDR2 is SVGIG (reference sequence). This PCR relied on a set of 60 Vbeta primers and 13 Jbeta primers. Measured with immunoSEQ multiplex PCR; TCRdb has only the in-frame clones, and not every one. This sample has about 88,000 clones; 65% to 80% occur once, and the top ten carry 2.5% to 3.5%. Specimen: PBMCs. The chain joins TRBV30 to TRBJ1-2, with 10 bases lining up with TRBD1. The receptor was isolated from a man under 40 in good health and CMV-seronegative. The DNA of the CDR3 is TGTGCCTGGAGTAGGGGACAGGGGTTGGAAGGGACCTTC. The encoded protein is CAWSRGQGLEGTF.